This T cell receptor beta chain derives from a study of blood T cell repertoires in COVID-19. Study information: Sources were T cells, B-cell-depleted T cells, or PBMCs; the material itself was cDNA or gDNA.

Generated by immunoSEQ multiplex PCR, the TCRdb table keeps only in-frame clones and is missing some. This table has some 260,000 clones, around 79% appearing once. Trimming at V came to 3 bases and at J to 5 bases, leaving 5 bases not matched to a gene. The length of the CDR3 is 14 residues. Germline V gene lookup returns CDR1 DFQATT and CDR2 SNEGSKA (reference sequence). This chain joins TRBV20-1 and TRBJ2-2; 8 bases align to TRBD2. The sequenced sample consisted of peripheral blood. The sequence was collected from an elderly woman with acute or convalescent COVID-19. This CDR3 is CSASRTGGTGELFF. Here the CDR3 DNA reads TGCAGTGCTAGTAGGACGGGGGGGACCGGGGAGCTGTTTTTT.